Listed below are T cell receptor beta chains from one sample, sequenced in a study of T cell responses to AZD1222 COVID-19 vaccine. Clones were sequenced by immunoSEQ multiplex PCR, and TCRdb holds only the in-frame ones, with some missing. The sample gives about 130,000 clones, around nine tenths of which show up once; approximately 1.2% is in the top ten. The source material was peripheral blood, sampled 28 days after the second AZD1222 dose. The source is an adult who received the AZD1222 COVID-19 vaccine. CDR3s include the opening cysteine and the closing phenylalanine or tryptophan. The D gene is left open where the match is weak.

CDR3 DNA	CDR3 protein	D gene	J gene	V gene
TGTGCCAGCAGCGTTAGCGGGGGGGCGGGAGATACGCAGTATTTT	CASSVSGGAGDTQYF	TRBD2	TRBJ2-3	TRBV9
TGTGCCAGTAGTATGGTTCAGGGTGAAGCTTTCTTT	CASSMVQGEAFF	.	TRBJ1-1	TRBV19
TGTGCCAGCAGCCCTCAACGTGCCACCGGGGAGCTGTTTTTT	CASSPQRATGELFF	.	TRBJ2-2	TRBV14
TGTGCCAGCAGCTTAGCCTTCAGATCCTACGAGCAGTACTTC	CASSLAFRSYEQYF	.	TRBJ2-7	TRBV7-2
TGTGCCTGGAGTGACGGGGGAATAAGCACTGAAGCTTTCTTT	CAWSDGGISTEAFF	.	TRBJ1-1	TRBV30
TGTGCCAGCAGTTACTCTGGGGTGATCAATGAGCAGTTCTTC	CASSYSGVINEQFF	.	TRBJ2-1	TRBV6-2/TRBV6-3
TGTGCCAGCAGCTTAGCGCAGGGGGCGGGCTACACCTTC	CASSLAQGAGYTF	TRBD1	TRBJ1-2	TRBV7-3
TGTGCCAGCAGCCAAGAAGAGGGCAGGGTCTACACCTTC	CASSQEEGRVYTF	.	TRBJ1-2	TRBV3-1/TRBV3-2
TGCAGCGGTCTGACAGGGCAAGAGACCCAGTACTTC	CSGLTGQETQYF	TRBD1	TRBJ2-5	TRBV29-1
TGTGCCACCAGCAAGCTTTGGGGGCAGCCGCACTTC	CATSKLWGQPHF	.	TRBJ2-7	TRBV15
TGTGCCAGCAGAGGGGGCCTTAATGAAAAACTGTTTTTT	CASRGGLNEKLFF	TRBD1	TRBJ1-4	TRBV6-5
TGTGCCTGGGGGACCGGACCCTATGGCTACACCTTC	CAWGTGPYGYTF	.	TRBJ1-2	TRBV30
TGTGCCAGCAGCTGGCGGGAGGCCACGGATGGCTACACCTTC	CASSWREATDGYTF	.	TRBJ1-2	TRBV7-2
TGTGCCAGTAGTATAAGTCACGGGGACACTGAAGCTTTCTTT	CASSISHGDTEAFF	.	TRBJ1-1	TRBV19
TGTGCCAGCAGTGTTAATTCACTCTACAATGAGCAGTTCTTC	CASSVNSLYNEQFF	.	TRBJ2-1	TRBV2
TGTGCCACCGTCCCCGTAGTGGGGAAATTGGGCAATCAGCCCCAGCATTTT	CATVPVVGKLGNQPQHF	.	TRBJ1-5	TRBV19
TGTGCCAGCAGCAGGGCCGGGACAGATACCTACGAGCAGTACTTC	CASSRAGTDTYEQYF	TRBD1	TRBJ2-7	TRBV7-2